This record concerns one T cell receptor (beta chain) sequence. What antigen it recognizes has not been identified. Per-base quality was not reported, and no clone a single base away is much larger than it. Trimmed from V: 4 bases; trimmed from J: 5 bases; junction bases lacking a gene match: 8. CDR1 and CDR2 are read off the germline V gene as SGDLS and YYNGEE. From the cysteine through the phenylalanine, the CDR3 covers 15 amino acids. The DNA shown is the 45-base CDR3, in frame from base 1. TCR CDR3 regions were amplified from genomic DNA by multiplex PCR using the deep immunoSEQ assay. Genomic DNA extracted from each cell subset was distributed evenly over all wells of several immunoSEQ 96-well plates, and each plate served as one replicate. For sorted subsets, each replicate PCR was loaded with roughly 200 ng genomic DNA, equivalent to approximately 33,000 T cell genomes. Purified libraries were quantified with a Qubit 3.0 fluorometer, sized on a Bioanalyzer 2100, and re-quantified with the KAPA Library Quantification kit. Each immunoSEQ 96-well plate was sequenced on its own single-read 150-cycle Illumina NextSeq 550 flow cell. The paper's data handling went like this. Because the immunoSEQ output included only junctional sequences and no quality scores, the filtering could not be the same as the filtering used for full-length reads. Sequences were annotated with PyIR, a Python wrapper for IgBLAST v1.9, and V/J genes and CDR3 were assigned using IMGT germline references. Reads with weak V/J assignments (E-value above 1e-6), missing CDR3, stop codons, out-of-frame junctions, or ambiguous translated residues were removed. V3J clonotypes were defined as sequences sharing an identical inferred V gene, J gene, and CDR3 amino acid sequence. To compute the percentage overlap between repertoires, the number of shared unique clonotypes was divided by the size of the smaller repertoire. RTK rarefaction, the Chao1 estimator, and Recon v2.1 estimates of unobserved clonotypes were used to assess repertoire richness. For all TCRbeta clonotypes obtained by the gDNA method from four donors, generation probabilities were computed with OLGA. This immuneACCESS table, as held by TCRdb, lists in-frame sequences with V and J called but not all clones. Of the missing ones, under half trace to an unresolved V gene in checked studies; the others have no known cause. The DNA gave D and trimming, while V, J and clone size come from that table. The sample data list about 750,000 clones, and roughly 92% of these were observed just once. The ten most abundant clones make up about 24% of the sample.

CD8 naive samples were obtained by positive selection for CCR7 among CD45RO-negative cells, yielding a CD45RA+CCR7+ population from which TemRA cells were excluded. Healthy HIV-negative adults with no recently reported acute infections or vaccinations were included as donors. Every donor was a Caucasian adult residing in Nashville, Tennessee, USA. Blood was collected by leukapheresis, and PBMCs were isolated by Ficoll-Histopaque density gradient centrifugation and then cryopreserved in liquid nitrogen vapor phase. Analytical flow cytometry was used to check the purity and quantity of each magnetically sorted T cell population. Genomic DNA was isolated from each sorted fraction and quantified by UV absorbance on a Nanodrop 2000c. The source of the sample is a study of shared clonotypes between healthy human individuals (dated by TCRdb to 2018 to 2021). About the study as a whole: The cohort included three men and a couple of women between 18 and 49 years of age. For each donor, three plates each were used for CD4 naive and CD4 memory, two plates were used for CD8 naive, and one plate was used for CD8 memory. The study deeply sequenced blood TCR repertoires of five healthy adults to estimate repertoire size and the extent of clonotype sharing between individuals. To increase sequencing depth and limit assay-specific biases, TCR repertoire library preparation and sequencing were carried out by different laboratories using diverse techniques. Between about 0.94 and 8.9 billion PBMCs per donor were obtained by leukapheresis.

Beyond this particular receptor, the publication reports: When several donors were compared, the shared fraction of clonotypes was roughly 5% for naive CD4, roughly 3.4% for naive CD8, roughly 2.3% for memory CD4, and less than 0.45% for memory CD8. Incomplete sequencing was indicated by rarefaction of sorted-subset datasets, despite the large sequencing depth. Only blood was sampled, and tissue TCR repertoires likely differ from those in blood. Because the study included a small number of donors, the genetic and exposure-history diversity represented was limited. Estimated clonotype richness was generally larger for naive than for memory subsets. Based on pairwise subsampling, the degree of clonotype sharing among donors was expected to be affected by sequencing depth. Compared with non-shared clonotypes, the clonotypes found in all four sorted-subset donors had higher generation probabilities.

This receptor was identified in a man in his thirties or forties in good health. Material: naive CD8+ T cells sorted from blood. This sample's cell subset or site label indicates: CD45RA+CCR7+. The rearrangement joined TRBV9 to TRBJ2-3, and TRBD2 aligns with 9 junction nucleotides. The nucleotides read TGTGCCAGCAGCCCCGGGACTAGCTCCGAAGATACGCAGTATTTT. It translates to CASSPGTSSEDTQYF.